This TCR beta chain was recovered during a study of T cell repertoires in cytomegalovirus infection. Study overall: Matching HLA type, along with CMV infection, was indicated by public TCR beta signatures. Study-level results: Across the ex vivo response, the dominant clonotypes were HLA-C-restricted CMV-specific TCR beta clonotypes. CMV carriers with the relevant HLA were identified by cumulative public TCR beta family frequency.

Trimming removed 2 bases at V and 0 bases at J, with 11 bases between. The CDR3 has 16 amino acids. CDR1 is MDHEN and CDR2 is SYDVKM in the germline V gene. For this clonotype: Its antigen is not identified.

MiXCR, run by TCRdb on the reads, gives a single entry per CDR3 protein. The sample includes about 46,000 distinct CDR3 sequences, around 20% of them seen just once. Sequencing was performed on PBMCs, sequenced either directly or after in vitro stimulation (not recorded which). This chain connects TRBV28 to TRBJ1-5, with TRBD1 as a possible D gene (5 bases). The origin of this receptor is a human donor in good health (CMV status not recorded). Some clones in this sample may be carry-over from other donors' samples. CDR3 region: CASSLQGTISNQPQHF. CDR3 nucleotide sequence: TGTGCCAGCAGTTTACAGGGTACAATTAGCAATCAGCCCCAGCATTTT.